The clone carrying this TCR beta chain was counted between two and nine times. Antigen specificity is unknown. V dropped 4 bases and J dropped 1 base, with 17 bases sitting between them. CDR3 length: 17 residues. Per the germline V gene, CDR1 is SGHRS and CDR2 is YFSETQ. This entry comes from a study of shared clonotypes between healthy human individuals. About the research overall: Three CD4 naive, three CD4 memory, two CD8 naive and one CD8 memory plate were used per donor. Study-level results: The four-donor shared clonotypes exceeded non-shared clonotypes in generation probability, with non-shared ones scoring lower.

Terminally differentiated effector memory CD45RA+ cells were excluded from the naive CD8 cells, which were CD45RO-negative and positively selected for CCR7. The authors split each subset's genomic DNA evenly across several immunoSEQ plates. Source study methods: For the immunoSEQ data, sequences were junction-only without quality scores, so filtering differed. Some clones are missing from TCRdb's copy, which holds only in-frame ones; the method was immunoSEQ multiplex PCR. That table is the source of V, J and clone size, and D and trimming were worked out from the DNA. The sample holds around 2.1 million clones, about 93% seen once.

Sequenced input: naive CD8+ T cells from PBMCs. The sequence was obtained from a man aged 18 to 30 in good health. Some clones in this sample may be carry-over from other donors' samples. V and J are TRBV5-1 and TRBJ2-2, with D possibly TRBD1 on 5 matching bases. CDR3: CASSRPDLTGNTGELFF. The CDR3, as DNA: TGCGCCAGCAGCCGCCCGGACCTCACAGGGAACACCGGGGAGCTGTTTTTT.